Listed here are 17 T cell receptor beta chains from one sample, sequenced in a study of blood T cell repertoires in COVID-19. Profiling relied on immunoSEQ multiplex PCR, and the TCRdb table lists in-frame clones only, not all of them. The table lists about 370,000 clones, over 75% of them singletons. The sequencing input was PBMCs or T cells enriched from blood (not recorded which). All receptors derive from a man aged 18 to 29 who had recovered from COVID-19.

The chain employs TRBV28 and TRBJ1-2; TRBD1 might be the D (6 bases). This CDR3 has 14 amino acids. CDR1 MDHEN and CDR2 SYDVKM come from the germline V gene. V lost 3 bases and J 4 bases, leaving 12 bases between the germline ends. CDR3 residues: CASSFRAGVYGYTF. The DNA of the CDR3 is TGTGCCAGCAGTTTTCGGGCAGGGGTCTATGGCTACACCTTC.

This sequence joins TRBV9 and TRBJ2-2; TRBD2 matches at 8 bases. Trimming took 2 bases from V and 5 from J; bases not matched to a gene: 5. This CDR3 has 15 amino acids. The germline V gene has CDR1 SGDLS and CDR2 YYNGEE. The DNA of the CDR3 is TGTGCCAGCAGCGTCTACGGGGGGGAAACCGGGGAGCTGTTTTTT. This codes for CASSVYGGETGELFF.

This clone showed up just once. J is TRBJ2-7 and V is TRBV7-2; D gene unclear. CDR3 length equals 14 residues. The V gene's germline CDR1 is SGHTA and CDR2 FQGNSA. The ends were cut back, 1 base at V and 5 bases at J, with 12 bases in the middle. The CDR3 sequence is CASSLVGRTNEQYF. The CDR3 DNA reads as TGTGCCAGCAGCTTAGTTGGTAGAACTAACGAGCAGTACTTC.

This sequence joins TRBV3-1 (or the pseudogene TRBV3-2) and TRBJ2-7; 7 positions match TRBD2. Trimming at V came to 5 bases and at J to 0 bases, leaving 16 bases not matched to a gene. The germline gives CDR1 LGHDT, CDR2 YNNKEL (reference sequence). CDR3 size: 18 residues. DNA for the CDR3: TGTGCCAGCAGCTCAACTGTGGCTAGCGGTTGGAGCTCCTACGAGCAGTACTTC. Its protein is CASSSTVASGWSSYEQYF.

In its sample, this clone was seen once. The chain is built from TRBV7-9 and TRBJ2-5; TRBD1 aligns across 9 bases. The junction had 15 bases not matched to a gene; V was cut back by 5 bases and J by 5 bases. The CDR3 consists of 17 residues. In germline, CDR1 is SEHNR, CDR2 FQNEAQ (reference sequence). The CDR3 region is CASSPPGYRGRGETQYF. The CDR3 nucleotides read TGTGCCAGCAGCCCCCCTGGGTACAGGGGGCGGGGGGAGACCCAGTACTTC.

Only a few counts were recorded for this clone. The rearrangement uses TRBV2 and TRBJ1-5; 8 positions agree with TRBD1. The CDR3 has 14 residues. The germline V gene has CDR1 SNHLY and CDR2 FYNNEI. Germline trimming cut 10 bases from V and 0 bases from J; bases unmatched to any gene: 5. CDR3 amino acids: CAIRQGNSNQPQHF. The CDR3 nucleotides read TGTGCCATCCGACAGGGGAATAGCAATCAGCCCCAGCATTTT.

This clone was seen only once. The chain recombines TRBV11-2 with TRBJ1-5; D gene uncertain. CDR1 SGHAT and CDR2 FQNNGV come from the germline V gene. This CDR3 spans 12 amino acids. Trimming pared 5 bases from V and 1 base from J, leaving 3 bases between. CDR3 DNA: TGTGCCAGCAGCCAGAGCAATCAGCCCCAGCATTTT. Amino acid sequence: CASSQSNQPQHF. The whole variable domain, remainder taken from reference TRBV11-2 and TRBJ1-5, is EAGVAQSPRYKIIEKRQSVAFWCNPISGHATLYWYQQILGQGPKLLIQFQNNGVVDDSQLPKDRFSAERLKGVDSTLKIQPAKLEDSAVYLCASSQSNQPQHFGDGTRLSIL.

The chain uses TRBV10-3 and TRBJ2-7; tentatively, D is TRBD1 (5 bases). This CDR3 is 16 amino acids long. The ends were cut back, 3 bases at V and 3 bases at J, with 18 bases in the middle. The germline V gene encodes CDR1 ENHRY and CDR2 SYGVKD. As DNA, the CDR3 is TGTGCCATCAGTGATTATATAAACCAGGGCGGCTACGAGCAGTACTTC. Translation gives CAISDYINQGGYEQYF.

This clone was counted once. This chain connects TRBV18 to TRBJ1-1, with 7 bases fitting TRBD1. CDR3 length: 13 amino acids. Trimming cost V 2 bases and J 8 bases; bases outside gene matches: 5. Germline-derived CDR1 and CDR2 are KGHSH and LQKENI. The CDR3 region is CASSPATGTEAFF. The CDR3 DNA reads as TGTGCCAGCTCACCAGCGACAGGGACGGAAGCTTTCTTT.

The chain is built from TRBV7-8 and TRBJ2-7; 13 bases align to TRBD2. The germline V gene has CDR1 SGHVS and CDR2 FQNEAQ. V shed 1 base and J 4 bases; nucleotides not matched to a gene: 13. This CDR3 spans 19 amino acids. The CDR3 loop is CASSLETSGRPYSTYEQYF. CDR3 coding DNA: TGTGCCAGCAGCTTAGAGACTAGCGGGAGGCCCTACTCCACTTACGAGCAGTACTTC.

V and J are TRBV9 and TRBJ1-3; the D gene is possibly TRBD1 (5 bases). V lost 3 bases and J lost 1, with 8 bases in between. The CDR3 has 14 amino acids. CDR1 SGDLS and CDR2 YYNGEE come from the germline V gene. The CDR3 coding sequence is TGTGCCAGCAGCGGGCGGGGGTCTGGAAACACCATATATTTT. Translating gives CASSGRGSGNTIYF.

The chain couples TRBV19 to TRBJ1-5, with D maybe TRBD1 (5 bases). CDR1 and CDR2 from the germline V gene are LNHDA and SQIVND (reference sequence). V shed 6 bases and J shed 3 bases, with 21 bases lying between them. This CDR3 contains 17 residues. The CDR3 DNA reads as TGTGCCAGTAGCCCCGTGGGGGGATATCAAGTCAATCAGCCCCAGCATTTT. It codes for CASSPVGGYQVNQPQHF. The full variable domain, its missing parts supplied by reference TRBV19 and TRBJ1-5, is DGGITQSPKYLFRKEGQNVTLSCEQNLNHDAMYWYRQDPGQGLRLIYYSQIVNDFQKGDIAEGYSVSREKKESFPLTVTSAQKNPTAFYLCASSPVGGYQVNQPQHFGDGTRLSIL.

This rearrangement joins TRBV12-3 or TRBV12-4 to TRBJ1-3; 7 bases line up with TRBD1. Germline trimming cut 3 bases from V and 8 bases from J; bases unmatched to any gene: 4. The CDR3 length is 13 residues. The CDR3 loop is CASSFQGVDTIYF. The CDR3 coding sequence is TGTGCCAGCAGTTTCCAGGGGGTGGACACCATATATTTT.

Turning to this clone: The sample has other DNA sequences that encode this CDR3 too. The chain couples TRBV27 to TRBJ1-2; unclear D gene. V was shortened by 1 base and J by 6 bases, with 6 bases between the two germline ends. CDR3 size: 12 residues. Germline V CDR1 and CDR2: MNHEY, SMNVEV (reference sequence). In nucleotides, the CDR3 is TGTGCCAGCAGTTTATTCGGAGATGGCTACACCTTC. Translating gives CASSLFGDGYTF.

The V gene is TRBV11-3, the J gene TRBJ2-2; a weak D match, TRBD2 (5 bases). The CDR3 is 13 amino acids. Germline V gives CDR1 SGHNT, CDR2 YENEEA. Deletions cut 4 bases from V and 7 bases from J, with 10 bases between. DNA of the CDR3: TGTGCCAGCAGCTGGAGGACGGACGGGGAGCTGTTTTTT. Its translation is CASSWRTDGELFF.

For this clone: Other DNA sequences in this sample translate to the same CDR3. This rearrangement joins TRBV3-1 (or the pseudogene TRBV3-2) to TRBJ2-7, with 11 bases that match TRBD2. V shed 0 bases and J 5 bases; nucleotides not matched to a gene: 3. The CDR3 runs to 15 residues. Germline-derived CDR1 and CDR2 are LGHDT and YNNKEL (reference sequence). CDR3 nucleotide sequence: TGTGCCAGCAGCCAAGATTTACTAGCGGGAGACGAGCAGTACTTC. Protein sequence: CASSQDLLAGDEQYF.

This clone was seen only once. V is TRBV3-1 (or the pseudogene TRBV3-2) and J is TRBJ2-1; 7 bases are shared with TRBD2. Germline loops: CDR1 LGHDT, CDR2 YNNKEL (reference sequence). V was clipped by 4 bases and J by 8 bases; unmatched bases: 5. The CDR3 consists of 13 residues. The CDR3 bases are TGTGCCAGCAGCCTCGGGACTATCGATGAGCAGTTCTTC. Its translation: CASSLGTIDEQFF.